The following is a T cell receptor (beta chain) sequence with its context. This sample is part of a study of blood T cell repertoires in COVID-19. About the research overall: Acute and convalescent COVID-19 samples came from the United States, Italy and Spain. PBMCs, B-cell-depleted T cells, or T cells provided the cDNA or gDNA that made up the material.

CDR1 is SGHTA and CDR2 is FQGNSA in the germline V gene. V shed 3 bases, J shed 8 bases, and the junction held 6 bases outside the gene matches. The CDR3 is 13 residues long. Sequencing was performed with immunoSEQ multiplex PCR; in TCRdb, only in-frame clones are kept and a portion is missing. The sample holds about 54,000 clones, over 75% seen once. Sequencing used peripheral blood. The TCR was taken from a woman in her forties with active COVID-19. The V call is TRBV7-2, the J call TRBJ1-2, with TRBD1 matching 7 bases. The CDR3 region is CASSFNQGGGYTF. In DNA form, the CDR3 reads TGTGCCAGCAGCTTCAATCAGGGGGGCGGCTACACCTTC.